The subject of this entry is one T cell receptor beta chain. This entry comes from a study of blood T cell repertoires in COVID-19. Data came from immunoSEQ multiplex PCR; TCRdb stores just in-frame clones and leaves some out. The sample records around 270,000 clones, 80% to 90% being singletons. The source of this sequence is a woman in her forties who had been exposed to COVID-19. Source material: PBMCs or T cells enriched from blood (not recorded which).

CDR3 DNA sequence: TGTGCCAGCAGCAAAGATTGGGTTTGGAGGTTTAACACTGAAGCTTTCTTT. It codes for CASSKDWVWRFNTEAFF. This chain links TRBV21-1 with TRBJ1-1. TRBV21-1 is recorded as a pseudogene. This CDR3 comprises 17 residues.